Listed below are T cell receptor beta chains from one sample, sequenced in a study of control samples from healthy donors and cancer patients. Only in-frame clones appear in the TCRdb table, and some are missing; sequencing was by immunoSEQ multiplex PCR. Among 200,000 to 250,000 clones listed, about 93% were seen once. The sequencing sample was made of blood. These receptors all come from a man aged 45 to 65 in good health. Each CDR3 is given with its conserved first and last residue. A D gene is named only where the DNA matches it firmly. The size entry is marked missing in some rows and otherwise reads once, few, many or a size class.

CDR3aa: CASKDRGRGVQETQYF
CDR3nt: TGTGCCAGCAAGGACAGGGGCCGCGGGGTTCAAGAGACCCAGTACTTC
d_gene: TRBD1
v_gene: TRBV5-4
abundance: -
j_gene: TRBJ2-5

CDR3aa: CASSLDVGGYGYTF
CDR3nt: TGTGCCAGCAGCTTGGACGTAGGGGGCTATGGCTACACCTTC
d_gene: -
v_gene: TRBV9
abundance: -
j_gene: TRBJ1-2

CDR3aa: CSDGTEAFF
CDR3nt: TGCAGCGACGGGACAGAAGCTTTCTTT
d_gene: -
v_gene: TRBV29-1
abundance: once
j_gene: TRBJ1-1

CDR3aa: CARFDLRDCAKETQYF
CDR3nt: TGTGCCAGATTCGACCTTCGGGACTGCGCCAAAGAGACCCAGTACTTC
d_gene: -
v_gene: TRBV19
abundance: few
j_gene: TRBJ2-5

CDR3aa: CASSFIGRDYEQYF
CDR3nt: TGTGCCAGCAGCTTTATCGGCAGGGACTACGAGCAGTACTTC
d_gene: -
v_gene: TRBV5-5
abundance: -
j_gene: TRBJ2-7

CDR3aa: CAISRLQTDRETQYF
CDR3nt: TGTGCCATCAGCCGACTCCAGACTGATAGAGAGACCCAGTACTTC
d_gene: -
v_gene: TRBV10-3
abundance: once
j_gene: TRBJ2-5

CDR3aa: CASSFTTSTGELFF
CDR3nt: TGCGCCAGCAGCTTCACCACTTCCACCGGGGAGCTGTTTTTT
d_gene: -
v_gene: TRBV4-3
abundance: -
j_gene: TRBJ2-2

CDR3aa: CASTEGTPNTGELFF
CDR3nt: TGTGCCAGCACCGAAGGGACACCGAACACCGGGGAGCTGTTTTTT
d_gene: -
v_gene: TRBV25-1
abundance: -
j_gene: TRBJ2-2

CDR3aa: CASSLESGTQYF
CDR3nt: TGCGCCAGCAGCTTGGAGTCTGGAACGCAGTATTTT
d_gene: -
v_gene: TRBV5-1
abundance: -
j_gene: TRBJ2-3

CDR3aa: CASSLAEGNTEAFF
CDR3nt: TGTGCCAGCTCACTGGCGGAGGGGAACACTGAAGCTTTCTTT
d_gene: -
v_gene: TRBV18
abundance: -
j_gene: TRBJ1-1

CDR3aa: CASSTHPGTGGSEKLFF
CDR3nt: TGTGCCAGTAGTACTCACCCCGGGACAGGTGGGAGTGAAAAACTGTTTTTT
d_gene: TRBD1
v_gene: TRBV19
abundance: -
j_gene: TRBJ1-4

CDR3aa: CASIGTGYSWDTQYF
CDR3nt: TGTGCCAGCATCGGGACTGGGTATAGTTGGGATACGCAGTATTTT
d_gene: -
v_gene: TRBV28
abundance: few
j_gene: TRBJ2-3

CDR3aa: CASRRVAGDEKLFF
CDR3nt: TGTGCCAGCAGGCGTGTAGCAGGGGACGAAAAACTGTTTTTT
d_gene: -
v_gene: TRBV6-5
abundance: -
j_gene: TRBJ1-4

CDR3aa: CASSLDSHEQYF
CDR3nt: TGTGCCAGCAGCCTTGACAGTCACGAGCAGTACTTC
d_gene: -
v_gene: TRBV2
abundance: -
j_gene: TRBJ2-7

CDR3aa: CSVGMTSNQPQHF
CDR3nt: TGCAGCGTTGGAATGACGAGCAATCAGCCCCAGCATTTT
d_gene: -
v_gene: TRBV29-1
abundance: -
j_gene: TRBJ1-5

CDR3aa: CASNRGTEAFF
CDR3nt: TGTGCCAGTAACAGGGGCACTGAAGCTTTCTTT
d_gene: TRBD1
v_gene: TRBV2
abundance: few
j_gene: TRBJ1-1

CDR3aa: CASSERRLNTEAFF
CDR3nt: TGCGCCAGCAGTGAACGGCGGCTGAACACTGAAGCTTTCTTT
d_gene: -
v_gene: TRBV10-1
abundance: once
j_gene: TRBJ1-1

CDR3aa: CASSYSAGPGANVLTF
CDR3nt: TGTGCCAGCAGTTACTCGGCCGGGCCTGGGGCCAACGTCCTGACTTTC
d_gene: -
v_gene: TRBV6-5
abundance: -
j_gene: TRBJ2-6

CDR3aa: CASSLVSNYGYTF
CDR3nt: TGTGCCAGCAGCTTAGTGTCTAACTATGGCTACACCTTC
d_gene: -
v_gene: TRBV11-2
abundance: -
j_gene: TRBJ1-2

CDR3aa: CASSPFSVGNTGELFF
CDR3nt: TGTGCCAGCTCACCATTTTCGGTCGGTAACACCGGGGAGCTGTTTTTT
d_gene: -
v_gene: TRBV18
abundance: -
j_gene: TRBJ2-2

CDR3aa: CASSADRSTYEQYF
CDR3nt: TGTGCCAGCAGCGCGGACAGGTCTACCTACGAGCAGTACTTC
d_gene: TRBD1
v_gene: TRBV9
abundance: -
j_gene: TRBJ2-7

CDR3aa: CASSLSGGPTDTQYF
CDR3nt: TGTGCCAGCAGCTTAAGCGGGGGGCCCACAGATACGCAGTATTTT
d_gene: TRBD2
v_gene: TRBV7-9
abundance: -
j_gene: TRBJ2-3

CDR3aa: CASSLGQPRTYEQYF
CDR3nt: TGCGCCAGCAGCTTGGGACAGCCTAGAACCTACGAGCAGTACTTC
d_gene: -
v_gene: TRBV5-1
abundance: once
j_gene: TRBJ2-7

CDR3aa: CASSVEMHNEQFF
CDR3nt: TGTGCCAGCAGCGTAGAGATGCACAATGAGCAGTTCTTC
d_gene: -
v_gene: TRBV9
abundance: -
j_gene: TRBJ2-1

CDR3aa: CASSEDGNTEAFF
CDR3nt: TGTGCCAGCAGTGAAGATGGGAACACTGAAGCTTTCTTT
d_gene: -
v_gene: TRBV6-1
abundance: -
j_gene: TRBJ1-1

CDR3aa: CASSPDRTNTEAFF
CDR3nt: TGCGCCAGCAGCCCGGACAGAACGAACACTGAAGCTTTCTTT
d_gene: -
v_gene: TRBV5-1
abundance: once
j_gene: TRBJ1-1

CDR3aa: CASSSYRLDTQYF
CDR3nt: TGCGCCAGCAGCTCATACAGGTTGGATACGCAGTATTTT
d_gene: -
v_gene: TRBV5-1
abundance: -
j_gene: TRBJ2-3

CDR3aa: CASRKGAPNTEAFF
CDR3nt: TGTGCCAGTAGGAAGGGGGCTCCGAACACTGAAGCTTTCTTT
d_gene: TRBD1
v_gene: TRBV19
abundance: -
j_gene: TRBJ1-1

CDR3aa: CATSDSDRYYGYTF
CDR3nt: TGTGCCACCAGTGACTCGGACCGCTACTATGGCTACACCTTC
d_gene: -
v_gene: TRBV24-1
abundance: -
j_gene: TRBJ1-2

CDR3aa: CASSVGGTSYGYTF
CDR3nt: TGTGCCAGCAGCGTAGGGGGCACTTCCTATGGCTACACCTTC
d_gene: -
v_gene: TRBV9
abundance: -
j_gene: TRBJ1-2

CDR3aa: CASSGGTGKETQYF
CDR3nt: TGTGCCAGCAGTGGAGGGACAGGGAAAGAGACCCAGTACTTC
d_gene: TRBD1
v_gene: TRBV25-1
abundance: -
j_gene: TRBJ2-5

CDR3aa: CASSPSGGYYNEQFF
CDR3nt: TGCGCCAGCAGCCCCTCGGGGGGCTACTACAATGAGCAGTTCTTC
d_gene: -
v_gene: TRBV5-1
abundance: -
j_gene: TRBJ2-1

CDR3aa: CAAGRGALPGELFF
CDR3nt: TGTGCCGCAGGGCGGGGGGCCCTACCCGGGGAGCTGTTTTTT
d_gene: TRBD2
v_gene: TRBV6-5
abundance: -
j_gene: TRBJ2-2

CDR3aa: CASSPETGGITEAFF
CDR3nt: TGTGCCAGCAGCCCCGAGACAGGGGGAATCACTGAAGCTTTCTTT
d_gene: TRBD1
v_gene: TRBV11-1
abundance: -
j_gene: TRBJ1-1

CDR3aa: CASSPRWGGGTEAFF
CDR3nt: TGCGCCAGCAGCCCACGGTGGGGGGGAGGGACTGAAGCTTTCTTT
d_gene: -
v_gene: TRBV5-1
abundance: -
j_gene: TRBJ1-1

CDR3aa: CASRWGPGNSPLHF
CDR3nt: TGTGCCAGTAGGTGGGGGCCGGGAAATTCACCCCTCCACTTT
d_gene: -
v_gene: TRBV19
abundance: -
j_gene: TRBJ1-6

CDR3aa: CASSSTGTYQPQHF
CDR3nt: TGTGCCAGCAGCTCGACAGGGACTTATCAGCCCCAGCATTTT
d_gene: TRBD1
v_gene: TRBV7-2
abundance: -
j_gene: TRBJ1-5

CDR3aa: CASSWGQAVNGYTF
CDR3nt: TGCGCCAGCAGCTGGGGACAGGCGGTGAATGGCTACACCTTC
d_gene: TRBD1
v_gene: TRBV5-1
abundance: -
j_gene: TRBJ1-2

CDR3aa: CASSSIGQGSSPLHF
CDR3nt: TGTGCCAGCAGCTCCATCGGACAGGGTAGTTCACCCCTCCACTTT
d_gene: TRBD1
v_gene: TRBV5-5
abundance: -
j_gene: TRBJ1-6